The 9 T cell receptor beta chains given below trace back to one sample, sequenced in a study of CD8 T cells in Susac syndrome. 0.5 to 1 ug RNA was reverse transcribed with random hexamers. TCRdb redid the calling of the immunoSEQ multiplex PCR reads with MiXCR, one entry per CDR3 protein. The data hold fewer than 80,000 distinct CDR3 sequences, with roughly 95% observed a single time. The sequenced material came from CD8+ T cells from PBMCs. The receptors here all came from a human donor with Susac syndrome.

This chain uses TRBV7-8 with TRBJ1-2; 8 nucleotides agree with TRBD1. The V segment lost 1 base and the J segment 7 bases; nucleotides outside the gene matches: 8. The V gene's germline CDR1 is SGHVS and CDR2 FQNEAQ. The CDR3 covers 15 residues. Written as DNA, the CDR3 is TGTGCCAGCAGCTTAGGGGCAGGGGGCGGAGGTGGCTACACCTTC. Its protein is CASSLGAGGGGGYTF.

The chain employs TRBV12-3 or TRBV12-4 and TRBJ2-5; a possible D gene is TRBD2 (6 bases). The CDR3 spans 15 residues. With 3 bases removed from V and 1 base from J, the gap between germline ends came to 12 bases. Here the CDR3 reads CASSLGGAAQETQYF. DNA of the CDR3: TGTGCCAGCAGTTTGGGCGGGGCCGCCCAAGAGACCCAGTACTTC.

This clonotype was seen only a few times. The CDR3: CASSRNTGELFF. The CDR3 region has the DNA TGTGCCAGCTCACGCAACACCGGGGAGCTGTTTTTT. The gene calls are TRBV11-2 and TRBJ2-2; unclear D gene. The germline V gene encodes CDR1 SGHAT and CDR2 FQNNGV. This CDR3 region has 12 residues. The V and J ends lost 8 bases and 2 bases respectively, with 6 bases between them.

The chain has TRBV2 and TRBJ1-6; TRBD1 might be the D (6 bases). The ends were cut back, 8 bases at V and 0 bases at J, with 14 bases in the middle. CDR1 and CDR2 (germline): SNHLY, FYNNEI. The CDR3 consists of 16 residues. This CDR3 reads CASGSTGSSYNSPLHF. The CDR3 DNA follows: TGTGCCAGCGGGTCGACAGGAAGCTCCTATAATTCACCCCTCCACTTT.

This chain joins TRBV7-2 and TRBJ2-3; 10 bases line up with TRBD1. The germline gives CDR1 SGHTA, CDR2 FQGNSA. Unmatched junction bases numbered 5, after V lost 4 bases and J lost 4 bases. The CDR3 runs to 15 residues. The CDR3 reads CASSSWTGGADTQYF. DNA of the CDR3: TGTGCCAGCAGCTCCTGGACAGGGGGGGCAGATACGCAGTATTTT.

The CDR3 DNA reads as TGCAGTGCTAGAGGTTCCCCCTACGAGCAGTACTTC. Its protein is CSARGSPYEQYF. The chain recombines TRBV20-1 with TRBJ2-7; D is unclear. Between the trimmed V and J ends, which lost 1 base and 2 bases, there was a span of 6 bases. The CDR3 is 12 residues long. Germline V lookup: CDR1 DFQATT, CDR2 SNEGSKA (reference sequence).

V usage is TRBV11-2 and J usage is TRBJ2-7, with D hard to call. V lost 2 bases to trimming and J lost 3 bases, with 17 bases between them. This CDR3 is 16 amino acids long. The germline V gene encodes CDR1 SGHAT and CDR2 FQNNGV. The CDR3 coding sequence is TGTGCCAGCAGCTTACTACAGACCACCACCTTCTACGAGCAGTACTTC. Translation gives CASSLLQTTTFYEQYF.

CDR3 nucleotides: TGCAGCGTTGAAGAGCCAGGGGGTAGAGGACCAACAGGAACTGAAGCTTTCTTT. Translated, it gives CSVEEPGGRGPTGTEAFF. V is TRBV29-1 and J is TRBJ1-1; 7 bases agree with TRBD1. The CDR3 is 18 amino acids. V shed 0 bases, J shed 5 bases, and the junction held 18 bases outside the gene matches. Germline CDR1 SQVTM, CDR2 ANQGSEA.

This clonotype has a single count. CDR3 in DNA: TGTGCCAGCAGTGAAGCAGGGGTTTTCTCCTATAATTCACCCCTCCACTTT. Its protein is CASSEAGVFSYNSPLHF. The chain has TRBV2 and TRBJ1-6; TRBD1 might be the D (5 bases). Per the germline V gene, CDR1 is SNHLY and CDR2 is FYNNEI. The germline V and J ends were trimmed by 0 bases and 0 bases, with 9 bases remaining between them. This CDR3 is 17 amino acids long.